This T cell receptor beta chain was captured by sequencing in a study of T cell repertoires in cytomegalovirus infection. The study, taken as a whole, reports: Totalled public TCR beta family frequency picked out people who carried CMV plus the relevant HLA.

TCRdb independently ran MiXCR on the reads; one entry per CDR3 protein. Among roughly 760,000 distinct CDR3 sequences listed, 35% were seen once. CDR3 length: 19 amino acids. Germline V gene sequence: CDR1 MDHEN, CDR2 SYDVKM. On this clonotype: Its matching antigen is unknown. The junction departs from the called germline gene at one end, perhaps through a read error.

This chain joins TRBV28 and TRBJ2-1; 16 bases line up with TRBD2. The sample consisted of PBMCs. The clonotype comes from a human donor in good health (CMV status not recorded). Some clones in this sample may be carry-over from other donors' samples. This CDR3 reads CARSPQGLAGGPSYNEQFF. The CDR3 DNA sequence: TGTGCCCGCAGCCCGCAGGGACTAGCGGGAGGGCCCTCCTACAATGAGCAGTTCTTC.